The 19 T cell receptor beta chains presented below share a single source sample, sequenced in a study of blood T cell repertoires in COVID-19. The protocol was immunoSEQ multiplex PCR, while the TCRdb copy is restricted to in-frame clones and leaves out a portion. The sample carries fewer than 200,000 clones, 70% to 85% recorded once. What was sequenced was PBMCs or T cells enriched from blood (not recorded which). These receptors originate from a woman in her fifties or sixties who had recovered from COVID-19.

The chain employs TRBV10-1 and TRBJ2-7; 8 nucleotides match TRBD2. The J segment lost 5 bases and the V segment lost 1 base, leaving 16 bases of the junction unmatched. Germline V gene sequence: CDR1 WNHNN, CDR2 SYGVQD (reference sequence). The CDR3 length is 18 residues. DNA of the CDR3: TGCGCCAGCAGTGAGTTTCGACCTAGACCGCCGGGGGGGGACGAGCAGTACTTC. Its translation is CASSEFRPRPPGGDEQYF.

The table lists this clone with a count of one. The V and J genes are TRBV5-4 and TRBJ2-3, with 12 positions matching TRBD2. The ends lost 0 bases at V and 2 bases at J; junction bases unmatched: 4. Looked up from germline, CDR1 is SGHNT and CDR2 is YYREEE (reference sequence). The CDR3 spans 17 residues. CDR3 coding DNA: TGTGCCAGCAGCTTGGGACTAGCGGGAGAGATCACAGATACGCAGTATTTT. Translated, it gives CASSLGLAGEITDTQYF.

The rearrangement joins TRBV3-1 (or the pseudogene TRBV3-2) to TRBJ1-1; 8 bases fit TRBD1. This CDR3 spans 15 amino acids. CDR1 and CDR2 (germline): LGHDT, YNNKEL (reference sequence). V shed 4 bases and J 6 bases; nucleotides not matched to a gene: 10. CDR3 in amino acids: CASSLRTGQTPEAFF. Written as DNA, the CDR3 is TGTGCCAGCAGCCTTCGGACAGGGCAAACCCCTGAAGCTTTCTTT.

The CDR3 reads CASSSRDRGSGNTIYF. CDR3 sequence (DNA): TGTGCCAGCAGCTCCCGGGACAGGGGGTCTGGAAACACCATATATTTT. The chain is built from TRBV7-2 and TRBJ1-3; TRBD1 matches 11 bases. Germline V gene data show CDR1 as SGHTA and CDR2 as FQGNSA. Trimming removed 4 bases from V and 1 base from J; junction bases left unmatched: 3. The CDR3 spans 16 residues. Drawing the rest from reference TRBV7-2 and TRBJ1-3, the complete variable domain is GAGVSQSPSNKVTEKGKDVELRCDPISGHTALYWYRQSLGQGLEFLIYFQGNSAPDKSGLPSDRFSAERTGGSVSTLTIQRTQQEDSAVYLCASSSRDRGSGNTIYFGEGSWLTVV.

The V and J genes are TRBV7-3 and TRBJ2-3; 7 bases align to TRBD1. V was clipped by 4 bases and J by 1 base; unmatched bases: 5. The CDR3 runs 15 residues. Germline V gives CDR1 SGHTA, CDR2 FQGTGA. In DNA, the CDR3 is TGTGCCAGCAGCTCCCGACAGGGCGGCACAGATACGCAGTATTTT. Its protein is CASSSRQGGTDTQYF.

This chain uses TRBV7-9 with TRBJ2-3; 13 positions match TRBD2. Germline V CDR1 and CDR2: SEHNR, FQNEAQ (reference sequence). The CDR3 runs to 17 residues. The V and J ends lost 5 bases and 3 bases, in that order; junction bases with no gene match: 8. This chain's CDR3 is CASSRTGTSGDTDTQYF. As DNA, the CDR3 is TGTGCCAGCAGCCGTACCGGGACTAGCGGGGATACAGATACGCAGTATTTT.

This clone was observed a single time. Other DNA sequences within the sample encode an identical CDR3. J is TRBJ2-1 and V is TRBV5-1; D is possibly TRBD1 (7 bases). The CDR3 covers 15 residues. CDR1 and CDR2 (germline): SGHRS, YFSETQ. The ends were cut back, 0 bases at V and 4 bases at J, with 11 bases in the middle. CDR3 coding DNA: TGCGCCAGCAGCTTGGCGACAGGGACTTACAATGAGCAGTTCTTC. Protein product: CASSLATGTYNEQFF. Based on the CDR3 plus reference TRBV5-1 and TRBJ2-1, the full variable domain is KAGVTQTPRYLIKTRGQQVTLSCSPISGHRSVSWYQQTPGQGLQFLFEYFSETQRNKGNFPGRFSGRQFSNSRSEMNVSTLELGDSALYLCASSLATGTYNEQFFGPGTRLTVL.

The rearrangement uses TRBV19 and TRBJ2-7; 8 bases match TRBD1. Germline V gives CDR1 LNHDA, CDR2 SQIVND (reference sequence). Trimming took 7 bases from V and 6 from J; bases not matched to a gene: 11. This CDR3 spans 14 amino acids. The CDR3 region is CASTLGQGGSEQYF. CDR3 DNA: TGTGCCAGTACCCTAGGACAGGGTGGTAGCGAGCAGTACTTC.

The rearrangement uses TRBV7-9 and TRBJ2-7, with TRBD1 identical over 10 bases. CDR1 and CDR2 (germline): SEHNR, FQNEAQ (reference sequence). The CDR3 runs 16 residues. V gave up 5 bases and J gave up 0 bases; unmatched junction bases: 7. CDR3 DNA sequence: TGTGCCAGCAGCGCCCCGACAGGGGGCCTCTCCTACGAGCAGTACTTC. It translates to CASSAPTGGLSYEQYF.

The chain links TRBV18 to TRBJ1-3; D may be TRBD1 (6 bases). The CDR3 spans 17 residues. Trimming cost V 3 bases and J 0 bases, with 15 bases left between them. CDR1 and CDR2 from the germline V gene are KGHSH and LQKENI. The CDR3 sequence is CASSPYLPDSSGNTIYF. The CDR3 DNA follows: TGTGCCAGCTCACCTTACCTACCGGACAGCTCTGGAAACACCATATATTTT.

The CDR3 DNA follows: TGTGCCAGCAGCTTAGAGAGGACAGGCGGTAATTCACCCCTCCACTTT. This codes for CASSLERTGGNSPLHF. This rearrangement joins TRBV7-2 to TRBJ1-6; TRBD1 agrees at 7 bases. There are 16 residues in the CDR3. The ends lost 1 base at V and 6 bases at J; junction bases unmatched: 6. Per germline, CDR1 SGHTA and CDR2 FQGNSA.

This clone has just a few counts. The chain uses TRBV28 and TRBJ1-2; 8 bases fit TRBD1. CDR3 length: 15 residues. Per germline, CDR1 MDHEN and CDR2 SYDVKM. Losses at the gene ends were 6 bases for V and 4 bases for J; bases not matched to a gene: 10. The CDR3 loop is CASRPAGGGGYGYTF. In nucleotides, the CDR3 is TGTGCCAGCAGACCAGCAGGGGGCGGGGGCTATGGCTACACCTTC.

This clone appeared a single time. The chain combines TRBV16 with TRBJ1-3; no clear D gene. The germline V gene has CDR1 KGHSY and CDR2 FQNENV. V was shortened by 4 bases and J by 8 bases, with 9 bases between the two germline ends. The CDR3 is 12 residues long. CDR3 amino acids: CASSPTRDTIYF. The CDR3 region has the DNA TGTGCCAGCAGCCCTACCCGGGACACCATATATTTT.

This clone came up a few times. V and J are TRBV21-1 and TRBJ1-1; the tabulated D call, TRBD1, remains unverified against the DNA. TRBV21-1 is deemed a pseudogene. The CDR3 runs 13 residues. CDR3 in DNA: TGTGCCAGCAGCAAATCAGGGTTCCCTGAAGCTTTCTTT. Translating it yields CASSKSGFPEAFF.

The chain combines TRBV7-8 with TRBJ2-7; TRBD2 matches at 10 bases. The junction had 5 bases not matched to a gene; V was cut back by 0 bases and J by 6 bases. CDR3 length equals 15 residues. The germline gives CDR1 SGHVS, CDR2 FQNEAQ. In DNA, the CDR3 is TGTGCCAGCAGCTTAGCGGCTAGCGGGAGCTCCGAGCAGTACTTC. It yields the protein CASSLAASGSSEQYF.

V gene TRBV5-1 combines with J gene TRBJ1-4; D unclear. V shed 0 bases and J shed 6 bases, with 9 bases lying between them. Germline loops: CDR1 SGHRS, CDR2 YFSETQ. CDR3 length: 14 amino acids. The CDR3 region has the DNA TGCGCCAGCAGCTTGGGGGCTGAAGATGAAAAACTGTTTTTT. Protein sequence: CASSLGAEDEKLFF.

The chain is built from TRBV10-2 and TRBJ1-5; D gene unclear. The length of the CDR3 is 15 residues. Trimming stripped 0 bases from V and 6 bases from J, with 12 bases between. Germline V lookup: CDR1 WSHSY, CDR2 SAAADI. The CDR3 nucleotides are TGCGCCAGCAGTGAGTCGGGAGGAGGTCTTCAGCCCCAGCATTTT. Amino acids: CASSESGGGLQPQHF.

As DNA, the CDR3 is TGTGCCGCAGCGAGGCAGAACACCGGGGAGCTGTTTTTT. This gives the protein CAAARQNTGELFF. The chain has TRBV30 and TRBJ2-2; D unresolved. Trimming shortened V by 8 bases and J by 1 base, and 11 bases separated the two germline ends. In germline, CDR1 is GTSNPN, CDR2 SVGIG (reference sequence). The CDR3 contains 13 residues.

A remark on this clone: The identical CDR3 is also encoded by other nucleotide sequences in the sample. The CDR3 region is CASRQGYEQYF. The CDR3, as DNA: TGTGCCAGTAGACAGGGCTACGAGCAGTACTTC. The chain joins TRBV27 to TRBJ2-7, with 7 positions matching TRBD1. The V gene end was trimmed by 9 bases and the J gene end by 3 bases; junction bases not matched to a gene: 2. The length of the CDR3 is 11 residues. Per germline, CDR1 MNHEY and CDR2 SMNVEV (reference sequence).